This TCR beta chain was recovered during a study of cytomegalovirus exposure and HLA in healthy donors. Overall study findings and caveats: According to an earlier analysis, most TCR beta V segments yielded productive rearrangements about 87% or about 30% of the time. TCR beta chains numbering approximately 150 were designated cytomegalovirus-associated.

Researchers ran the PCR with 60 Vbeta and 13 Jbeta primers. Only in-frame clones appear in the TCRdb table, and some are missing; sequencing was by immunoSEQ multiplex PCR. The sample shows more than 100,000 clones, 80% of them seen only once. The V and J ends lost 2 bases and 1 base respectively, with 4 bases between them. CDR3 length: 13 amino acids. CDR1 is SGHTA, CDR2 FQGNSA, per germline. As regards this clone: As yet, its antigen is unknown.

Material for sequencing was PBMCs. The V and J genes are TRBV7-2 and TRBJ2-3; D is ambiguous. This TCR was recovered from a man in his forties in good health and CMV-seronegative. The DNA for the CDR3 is TGTGCCAGCAGCTTATATGGCACAGATACGCAGTATTTT. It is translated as CASSLYGTDTQYF.